This T cell receptor beta chain was sequenced for a study of CD8+ T cells in alopecia areata. The overall study: Tofacitinib was taken orally by treated patients, and the dose was 5 to 10 mg twice daily.

Reverse transcription of extracted RNA yielded cDNA, which provided the sequencing template. The assay was immunoSEQ multiplex PCR, and TCRdb's table has in-frame clones only and misses some. The sample yields about 180,000 clones, approximately 50% seen once. General study points: Scalp samples also contribute reads from the resident alphabeta T cells found in normal skin.

Treatment given: oral pan-JAK inhibitor, 5-10 mg twice daily. Punch biopsies of lesional scalp, plus peripheral blood, were taken from alopecia areata patients. CDR1 is GTSNPN, CDR2 SVGIG, per germline (reference sequence). The CDR3 contains 16 residues. The V gene lost 7 bases and the J gene lost 1 base, with 20 bases spanning the gap. A word on this clone: Its antigen is unidentified.

The sequence came from a human donor with alopecia areata. The specimen comprised CD8+ T cells sorted from blood, sampled at roughly week 52, from a patient treated with tofacitinib. The chain links TRBV30 to TRBJ1-5, with D possibly TRBD1 on 5 matching bases. CDR3 amino acids: CALPGGGAQSNQPQHF. The CDR3 DNA reads TGTGCCTTACCTGGAGGAGGGGCGCAGAGCAATCAGCCCCAGCATTTT.